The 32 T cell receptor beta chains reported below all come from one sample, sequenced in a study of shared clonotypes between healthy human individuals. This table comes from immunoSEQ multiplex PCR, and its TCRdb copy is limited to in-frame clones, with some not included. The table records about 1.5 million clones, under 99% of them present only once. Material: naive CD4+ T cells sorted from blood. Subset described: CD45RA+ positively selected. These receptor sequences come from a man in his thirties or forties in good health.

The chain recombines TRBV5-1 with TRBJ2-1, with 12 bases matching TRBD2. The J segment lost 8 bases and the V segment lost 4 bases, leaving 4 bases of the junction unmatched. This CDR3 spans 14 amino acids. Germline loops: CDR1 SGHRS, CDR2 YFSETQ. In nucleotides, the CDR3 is TGCGCCAGCAGCCGGACTAGCGGGAACGATGAGCAGTTCTTC. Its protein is CASSRTSGNDEQFF.

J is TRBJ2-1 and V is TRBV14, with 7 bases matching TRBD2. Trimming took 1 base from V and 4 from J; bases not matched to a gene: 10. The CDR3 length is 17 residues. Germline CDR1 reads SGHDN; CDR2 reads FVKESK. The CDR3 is CASSQVSGGALYNEQFF. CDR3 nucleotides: TGTGCCAGCAGCCAAGTATCGGGGGGAGCCCTTTACAATGAGCAGTTCTTC.

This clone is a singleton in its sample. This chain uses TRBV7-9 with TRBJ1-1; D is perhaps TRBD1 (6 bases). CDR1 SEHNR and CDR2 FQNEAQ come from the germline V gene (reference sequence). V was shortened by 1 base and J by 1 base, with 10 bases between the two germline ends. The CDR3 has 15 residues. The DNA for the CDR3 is TGTGCCAGCAGCTTAGTATCGGGGGCGAACACTGAAGCTTTCTTT. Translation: CASSLVSGANTEAFF.

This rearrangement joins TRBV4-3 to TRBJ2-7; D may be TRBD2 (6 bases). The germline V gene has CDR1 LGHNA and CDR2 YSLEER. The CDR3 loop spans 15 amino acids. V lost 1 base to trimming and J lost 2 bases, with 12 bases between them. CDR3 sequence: CASSQGRGRPYEQYF. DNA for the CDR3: TGCGCCAGCAGCCAAGGACGAGGGAGGCCCTACGAGCAGTACTTC.

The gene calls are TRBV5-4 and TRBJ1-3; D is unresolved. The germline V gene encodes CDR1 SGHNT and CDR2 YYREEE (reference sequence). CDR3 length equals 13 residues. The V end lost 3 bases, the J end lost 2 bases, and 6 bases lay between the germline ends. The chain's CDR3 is CASSYETGNTIYF. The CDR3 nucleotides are TGTGCCAGCAGCTACGAAACTGGAAACACCATATATTTT.

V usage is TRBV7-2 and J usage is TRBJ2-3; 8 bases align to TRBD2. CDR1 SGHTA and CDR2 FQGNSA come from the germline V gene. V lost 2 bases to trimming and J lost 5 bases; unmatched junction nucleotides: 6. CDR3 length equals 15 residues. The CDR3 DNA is TGTGCCAGCAGCTTACCGCGGGAGGTCATAGATACGCAGTATTTT. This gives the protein CASSLPREVIDTQYF.

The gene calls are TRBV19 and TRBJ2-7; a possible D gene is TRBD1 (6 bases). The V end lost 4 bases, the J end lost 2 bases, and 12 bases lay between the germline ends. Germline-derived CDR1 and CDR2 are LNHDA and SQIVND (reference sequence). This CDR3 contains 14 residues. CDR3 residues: CASSNSAGAYEQYF. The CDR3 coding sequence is TGTGCCAGTAGTAATTCGGCAGGGGCCTACGAGCAGTACTTC. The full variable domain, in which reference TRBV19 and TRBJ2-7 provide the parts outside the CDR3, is DGGITQSPKYLFRKEGQNVTLSCEQNLNHDAMYWYRQDPGQGLRLIYYSQIVNDFQKGDIAEGYSVSREKKESFPLTVTSAQKNPTAFYLCASSNSAGAYEQYFGPGTRLTVT.

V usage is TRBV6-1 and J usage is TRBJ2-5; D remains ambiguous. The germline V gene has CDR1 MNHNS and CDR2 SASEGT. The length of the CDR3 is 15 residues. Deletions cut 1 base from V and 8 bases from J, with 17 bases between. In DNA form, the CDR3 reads TGTGCCAGCAGTGAAGGGCTCGGCTACAAGAAAACCCAGTACTTC. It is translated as CASSEGLGYKKTQYF.

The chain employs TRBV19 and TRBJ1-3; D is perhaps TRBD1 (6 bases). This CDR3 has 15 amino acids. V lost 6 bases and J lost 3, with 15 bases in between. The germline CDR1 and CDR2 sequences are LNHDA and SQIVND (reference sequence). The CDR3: CASSGNRVHGNTIYF. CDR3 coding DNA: TGTGCCAGTAGCGGGAACAGGGTTCATGGAAACACCATATATTTT. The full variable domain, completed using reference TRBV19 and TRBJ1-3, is DGGITQSPKYLFRKEGQNVTLSCEQNLNHDAMYWYRQDPGQGLRLIYYSQIVNDFQKGDIAEGYSVSREKKESFPLTVTSAQKNPTAFYLCASSGNRVHGNTIYFGEGSWLTVV.

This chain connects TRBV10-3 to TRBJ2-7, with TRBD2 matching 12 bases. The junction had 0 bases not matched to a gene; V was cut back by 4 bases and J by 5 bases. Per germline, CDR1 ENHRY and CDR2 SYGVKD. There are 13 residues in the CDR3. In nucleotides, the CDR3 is TGTGCCATCAGTGGACTAGCGGGAGACGAGCAGTACTTC. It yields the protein CAISGLAGDEQYF.

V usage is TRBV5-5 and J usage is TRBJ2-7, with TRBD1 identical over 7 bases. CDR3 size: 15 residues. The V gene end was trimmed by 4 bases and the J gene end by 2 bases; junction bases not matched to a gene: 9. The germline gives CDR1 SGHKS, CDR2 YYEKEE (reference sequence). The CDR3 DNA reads TGTGCCAGCAGCCAATTAGACAGGGAAGCCTACGAGCAGTACTTC. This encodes CASSQLDREAYEQYF. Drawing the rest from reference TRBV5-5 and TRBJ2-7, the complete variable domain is DAGVTQSPTHLIKTRGQQVTLRCSPISGHKSVSWYQQVLGQGPQFIFQYYEKEERGRGNFPDRFSARQFPNYSSELNVNALLLGDSALYLCASSQLDREAYEQYFGPGTRLTVT.

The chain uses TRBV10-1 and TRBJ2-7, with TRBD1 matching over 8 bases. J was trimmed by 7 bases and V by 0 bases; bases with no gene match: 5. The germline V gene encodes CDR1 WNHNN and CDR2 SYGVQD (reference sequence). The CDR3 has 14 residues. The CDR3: CASSESGTGGEQYF. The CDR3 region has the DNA TGCGCCAGCAGTGAGTCGGGGACAGGCGGAGAGCAGTACTTC.

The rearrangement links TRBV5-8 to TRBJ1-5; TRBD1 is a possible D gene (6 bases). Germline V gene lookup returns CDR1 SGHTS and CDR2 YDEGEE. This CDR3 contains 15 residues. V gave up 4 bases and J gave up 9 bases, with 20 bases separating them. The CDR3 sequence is CASSKLGQFSGPQHF. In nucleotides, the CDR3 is TGTGCCAGCAGCAAGCTTGGACAGTTCTCGGGGCCCCAGCATTTT. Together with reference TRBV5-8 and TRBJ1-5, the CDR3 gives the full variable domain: EAGVTQSPTHLIKTRGQQATLRCSPISGHTSVYWYQQALGLGLQFLLWYDEGEERNRGNFPPRFSGRQFPNYSSELNVNALELEDSALYLCASSKLGQFSGPQHFGDGTRLSIL.

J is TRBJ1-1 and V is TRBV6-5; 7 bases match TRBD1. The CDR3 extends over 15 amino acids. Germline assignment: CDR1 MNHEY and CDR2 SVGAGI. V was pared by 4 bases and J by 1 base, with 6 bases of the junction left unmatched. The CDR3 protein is CASSSNRGPNTEAFF. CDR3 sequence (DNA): TGTGCCAGCAGTTCCAATAGGGGGCCGAACACTGAAGCTTTCTTT.

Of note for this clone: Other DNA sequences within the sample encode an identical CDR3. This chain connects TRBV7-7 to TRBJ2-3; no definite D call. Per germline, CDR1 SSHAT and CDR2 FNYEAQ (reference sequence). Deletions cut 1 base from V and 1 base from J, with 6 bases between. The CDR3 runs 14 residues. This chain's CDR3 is CASSLGQGTDTQYF. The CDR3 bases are TGTGCCAGCAGCTTAGGGCAGGGCACAGATACGCAGTATTTT.

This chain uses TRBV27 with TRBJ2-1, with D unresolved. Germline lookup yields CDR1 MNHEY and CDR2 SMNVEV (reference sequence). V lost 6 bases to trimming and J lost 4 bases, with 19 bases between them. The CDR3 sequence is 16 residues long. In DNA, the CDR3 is TGTGCCAGCAGGGGTCTTACCGGGTTCTCATACAATGAGCAGTTCTTC. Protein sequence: CASRGLTGFSYNEQFF.

CDR3: CASSESPYEGYTF. CDR3 DNA: TGCGCCAGCAGTGAGTCGCCTTACGAGGGCTACACCTTC. The chain uses TRBV10-1 and TRBJ1-2; no definite D call. CDR1 is WNHNN, CDR2 SYGVQD, per germline (reference sequence). Trimming stripped 0 bases from V and 8 bases from J, with 10 bases between. The CDR3 consists of 13 residues.

CDR3 loop: CASSPNSGTSETQYF. In nucleotides, the CDR3 is TGTGCCAGCTCACCAAATTCCGGGACTTCGGAGACCCAGTACTTC. The chain joins TRBV18 to TRBJ2-5; D may be TRBD2 (6 bases). The V and J ends lost 2 bases and 5 bases respectively, with 15 bases between them. In germline, CDR1 is KGHSH, CDR2 LQKENI. The CDR3 is made up of 15 amino acids. Full variable domain (outside the CDR3, taken from reference TRBV18 and TRBJ2-5): NAGVMQNPRHLVRRRGQEARLRCSPMKGHSHVYWYRQLPEEGLKFMVYLQKENIIDESGMPKERFSAEFPKEGPSILRIQQVVRGDSAAYFCASSPNSGTSETQYFGPGTRLLVL.

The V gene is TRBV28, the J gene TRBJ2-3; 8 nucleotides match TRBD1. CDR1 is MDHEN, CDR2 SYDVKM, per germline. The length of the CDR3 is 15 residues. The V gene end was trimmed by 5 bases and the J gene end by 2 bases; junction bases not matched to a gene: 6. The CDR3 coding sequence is TGTGCCAGCAGTGTAAGACAGGGGAACACAGATACGCAGTATTTT. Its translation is CASSVRQGNTDTQYF.

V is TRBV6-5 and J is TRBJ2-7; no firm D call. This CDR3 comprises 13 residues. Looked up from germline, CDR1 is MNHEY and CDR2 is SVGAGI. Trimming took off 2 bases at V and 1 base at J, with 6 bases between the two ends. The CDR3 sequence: CASSYRFSYEQYF. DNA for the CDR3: TGTGCCAGCAGTTACCGTTTTTCCTACGAGCAGTACTTC.

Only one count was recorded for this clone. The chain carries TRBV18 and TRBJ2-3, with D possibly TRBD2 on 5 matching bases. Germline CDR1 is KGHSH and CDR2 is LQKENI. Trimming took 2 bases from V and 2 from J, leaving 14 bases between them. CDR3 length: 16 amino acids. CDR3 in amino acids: CASSPLAGILTDTQYF. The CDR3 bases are TGTGCCAGCTCACCATTAGCCGGGATACTCACAGATACGCAGTATTTT.

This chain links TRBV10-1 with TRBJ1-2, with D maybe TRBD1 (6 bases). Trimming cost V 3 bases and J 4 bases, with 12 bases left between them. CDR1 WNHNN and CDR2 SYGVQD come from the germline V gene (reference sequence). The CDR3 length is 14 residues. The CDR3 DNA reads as TGCGCCAGCAGTGAATCGGACAGCAGCTATGGCTACACCTTC. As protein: CASSESDSSYGYTF.

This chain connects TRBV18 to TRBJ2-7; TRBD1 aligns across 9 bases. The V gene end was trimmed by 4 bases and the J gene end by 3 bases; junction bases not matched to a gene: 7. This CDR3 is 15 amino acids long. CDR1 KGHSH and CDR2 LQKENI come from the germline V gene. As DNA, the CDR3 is TGTGCCAGCTCACACGACAGGGGGGGTCTCTACGAGCAGTACTTC. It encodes CASSHDRGGLYEQYF.

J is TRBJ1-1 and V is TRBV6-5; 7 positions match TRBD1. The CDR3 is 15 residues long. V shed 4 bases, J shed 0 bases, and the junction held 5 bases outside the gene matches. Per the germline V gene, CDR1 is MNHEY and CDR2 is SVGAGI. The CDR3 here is CASSSQGTVNTEAFF. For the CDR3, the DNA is TGTGCCAGCAGTTCACAGGGGACGGTGAACACTGAAGCTTTCTTT.

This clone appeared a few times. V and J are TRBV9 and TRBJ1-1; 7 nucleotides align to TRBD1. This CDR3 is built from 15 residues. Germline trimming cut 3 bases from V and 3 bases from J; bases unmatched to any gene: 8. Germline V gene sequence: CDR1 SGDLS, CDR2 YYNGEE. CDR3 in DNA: TGTGCCAGCAGCGCAATAACAGGGGAAGACACTGAAGCTTTCTTT. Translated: CASSAITGEDTEAFF.

The CDR3 is CASSFEDDSSYNEQFF. The CDR3 DNA reads as TGTGCCAGCAGCTTCGAGGACGATAGCTCCTACAATGAGCAGTTCTTC. The chain is built from TRBV11-2 and TRBJ2-1; D unclear. The V end lost 3 bases, the J end lost 0 bases, and 12 bases lay between the germline ends. CDR1 and CDR2 (germline): SGHAT, FQNNGV. This CDR3 region has 16 residues.

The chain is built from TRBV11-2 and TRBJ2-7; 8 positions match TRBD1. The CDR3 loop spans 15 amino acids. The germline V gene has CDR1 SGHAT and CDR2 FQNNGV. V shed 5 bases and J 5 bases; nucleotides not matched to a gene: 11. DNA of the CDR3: TGTGCCAGCAGCCTCCTTCCGACAGGGGCCAACGAGCAGTACTTC. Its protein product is CASSLLPTGANEQYF.

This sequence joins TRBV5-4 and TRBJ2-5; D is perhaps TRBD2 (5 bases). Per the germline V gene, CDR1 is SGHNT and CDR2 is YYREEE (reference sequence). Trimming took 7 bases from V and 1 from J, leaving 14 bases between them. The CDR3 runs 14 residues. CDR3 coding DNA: TGTGCCAGCGGACCGGGATCCCGCCAAGAGACCCAGTACTTC. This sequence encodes CASGPGSRQETQYF.

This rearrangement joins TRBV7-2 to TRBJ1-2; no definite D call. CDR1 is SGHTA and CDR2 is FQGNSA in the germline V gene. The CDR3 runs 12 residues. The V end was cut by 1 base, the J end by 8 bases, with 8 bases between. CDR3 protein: CASSLGLGGYTF. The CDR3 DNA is TGTGCCAGCAGCTTAGGGCTGGGAGGCTACACCTTC.

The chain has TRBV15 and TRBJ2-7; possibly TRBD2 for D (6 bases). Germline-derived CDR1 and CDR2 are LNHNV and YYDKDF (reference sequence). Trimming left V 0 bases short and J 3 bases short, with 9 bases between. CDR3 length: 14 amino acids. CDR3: CATSRDPGLYEQYF. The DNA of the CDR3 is TGTGCCACCAGCAGAGATCCGGGACTCTACGAGCAGTACTTC.

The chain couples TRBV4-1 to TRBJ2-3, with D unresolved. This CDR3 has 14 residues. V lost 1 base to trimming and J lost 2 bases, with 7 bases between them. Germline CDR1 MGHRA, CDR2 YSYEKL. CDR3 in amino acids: CASSQGVNTDTQYF. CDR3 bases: TGCGCCAGCAGCCAAGGGGTGAACACAGATACGCAGTATTTT.

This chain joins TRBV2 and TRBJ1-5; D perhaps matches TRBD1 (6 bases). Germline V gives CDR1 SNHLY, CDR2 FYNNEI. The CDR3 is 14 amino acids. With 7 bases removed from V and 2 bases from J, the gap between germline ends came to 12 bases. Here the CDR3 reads CASMRRGGNQPQHF. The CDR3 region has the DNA TGTGCCAGCATGCGGAGGGGGGGCAATCAGCCCCAGCATTTT.